In its sample, the clone carrying this T cell receptor (beta chain) was seen once. Its antigen is not identified. Trimming removed 4 bases at V and 7 bases at J, with 8 bases between. The CDR3 is 12 amino acids. Germline CDR1 LNHDA, CDR2 SQIVND (reference sequence). This specimen comes from a study of human T cells and chemical hapten exposure. The study, taken as a whole, reports: A positive correlation with patch test score was shown by PT1 expanded TCR counts.

MiXCR, applied by TCRdb to the RACE reads, yields one record per CDR3 protein. The sample lists around 74,000 distinct CDR3 sequences; approximately 35% were seen once. Time point defined: patch test 1, 2 weeks after DPC sensitization. Indicated treatment: therapeutic diphenylcyclopropenone sensitization with weekly scalp DPC. Sequenced here: whole blood, sampled in connection with sensitization to the hapten diphenylcyclopropenone (DPC). This receptor was obtained from a man aged 40-49 years with alopecia areata. Some clones in this sample may be carry-over from other donors' samples. J is TRBJ2-1 and V is TRBV19, with D possibly being TRBD2 (6 bases). The CDR3, as DNA: TGTGCCAGTAGTACCGGAGGGAATGAGCAGTTCTTC. This gives the protein CASSTGGNEQFF. The whole variable domain, remainder taken from reference TRBV19 and TRBJ2-1, is DGGITQSPKYLFRKEGQNVTLSCEQNLNHDAMYWYRQDPGQGLRLIYYSQIVNDFQKGDIAEGYSVSREKKESFPLTVTSAQKNPTAFYLCASSTGGNEQFFGPGTRLTVL.